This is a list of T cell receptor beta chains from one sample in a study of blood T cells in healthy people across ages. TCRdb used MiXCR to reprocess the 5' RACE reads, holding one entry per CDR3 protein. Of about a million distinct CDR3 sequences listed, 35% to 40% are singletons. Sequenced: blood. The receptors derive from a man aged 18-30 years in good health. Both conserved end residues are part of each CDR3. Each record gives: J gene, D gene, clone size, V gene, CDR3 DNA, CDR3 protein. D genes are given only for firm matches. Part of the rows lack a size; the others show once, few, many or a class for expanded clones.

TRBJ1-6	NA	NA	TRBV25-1	TGTGCCAGCAGTCCGACAGGCCCCTATAATTCACCCCTCCACTTT	CASSPTGPYNSPLHF
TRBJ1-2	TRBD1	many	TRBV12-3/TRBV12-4	TGTGCCAGCAGTTTCAGGGGGCCCAATGGCTACACCTTC	CASSFRGPNGYTF
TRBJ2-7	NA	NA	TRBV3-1	TGTGCCAGCAGCCAAGATGGGGTAAGCTCCTACGAGCAGTACTTC	CASSQDGVSSYEQYF
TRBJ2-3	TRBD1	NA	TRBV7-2	TGTGCCAGCAGCTCGACAGGGGTGCGTACAGATACGCAGTATTTT	CASSSTGVRTDTQYF
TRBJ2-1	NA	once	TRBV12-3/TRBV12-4	TGTGCCAGCAGTCGAACGGGGACTGTCAGCTCCTACAATGAGCAGTTCTTC	CASSRTGTVSSYNEQFF
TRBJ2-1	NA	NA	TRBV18	TGTGCCAGCTCACCACTGGTTTCGGGGACAAGCTCCTACAATGAGCAGTTCTTC	CASSPLVSGTSSYNEQFF
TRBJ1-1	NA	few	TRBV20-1	TGCAGTGCTAGGGCTGGGGCAGGGAACACTGAAGCTTTCTTT	CSARAGAGNTEAFF
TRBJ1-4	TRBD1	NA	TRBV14	TGTGCCAGCAGTCAAGGAACGCACAGGGGTATTGGCGAAAAACTGTTTTTT	CASSQGTHRGIGEKLFF
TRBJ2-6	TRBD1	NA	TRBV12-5	TGTGCTAGTGGTTGGACAGGGGTTAGCCCTGGGGCCAACGTCCTGACTTTC	CASGWTGVSPGANVLTF
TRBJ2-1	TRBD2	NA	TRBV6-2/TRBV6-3	TGTGCCAGCAGTTTCCATCCGACTAGCGGGGGGAGGGGGGAGCAGTTCTTC	CASSFHPTSGGRGEQFF
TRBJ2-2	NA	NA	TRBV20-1	TGCAGTGCTAGTTCCAGGGCTCCCGCCGGGGAGCTGTTTTTT	CSASSRAPAGELFF
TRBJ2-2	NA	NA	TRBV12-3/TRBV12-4	TGTGCCAGCAGTCCTGGGTGGAACACCGGGGAGCTGTTTTTT	CASSPGWNTGELFF
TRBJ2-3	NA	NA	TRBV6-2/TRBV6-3	TGTGCCAGCAACTTAACATTCCCCGGGGAGTTTAGGGCAGATACGCAGTATTTT	CASNLTFPGEFRADTQYF
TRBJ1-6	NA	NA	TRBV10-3	TGTGCCATCAGCCCCGGAATATCGAATTCACCCCTCCACTTT	CAISPGISNSPLHF
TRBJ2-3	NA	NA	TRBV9	TGTGCCAGCAGCGTAGTGTCGGCTGATGCAGATACGCAGTATTTT	CASSVVSADADTQYF
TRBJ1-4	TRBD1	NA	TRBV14	TGTGCCAGCAGCCAGCACAGGGGGACTAATGAAAAACTGTTTTTT	CASSQHRGTNEKLFF
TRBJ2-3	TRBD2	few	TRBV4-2	TGTGCCAGCAGCCAAGTTCCTAGCGGGGGGGCAGATACGCAGTATTTT	CASSQVPSGGADTQYF
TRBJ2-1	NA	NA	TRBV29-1	TGCAGCGTTGAAGGTGGGGCCATGATCTCCTACAATGAGCAGTTCTTC	CSVEGGAMISYNEQFF
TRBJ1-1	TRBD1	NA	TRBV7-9	TGTGCCAGCAGCTTAGGCGACAGGGACTTGAACACTGAAGCTTTCTTT	CASSLGDRDLNTEAFF
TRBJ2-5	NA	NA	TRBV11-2	TGTGCCAGCACCTTAGACAGTGAAGAGACCCAGTACTTC	CASTLDSEETQYF
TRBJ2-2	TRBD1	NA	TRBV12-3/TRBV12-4	TGTGCCAGCAGTCGGACAGGGGTGGACACCGGGGAGCTGTTTTTT	CASSRTGVDTGELFF
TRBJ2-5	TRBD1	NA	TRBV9	TGTGCCAGCAGCGTAGACGCAGGGGGCCAAGAGACCCAGTACTTC	CASSVDAGGQETQYF
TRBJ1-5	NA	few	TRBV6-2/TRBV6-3	TGTGCCAGCAGAACGACAAGGATGAGCAATCAGCCCCAGCATTTT	CASRTTRMSNQPQHF
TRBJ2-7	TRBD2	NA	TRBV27	TGTGCCAGCAGTTTGGGGGGGGTAGGGCGCGAGCAGTACTTC	CASSLGGVGREQYF
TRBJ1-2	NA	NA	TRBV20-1	TGCAGTGCTACGACAGCTAACTATGGCTACACCTTC	CSATTANYGYTF
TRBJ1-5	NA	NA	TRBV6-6	TGTGCCAGCAGTTACTCCGGGGCAATTAGTCAGCCCCAGCATTTT	CASSYSGAISQPQHF
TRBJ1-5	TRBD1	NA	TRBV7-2	TGTGCCAGCAGCTTAGGGACAGGGTTCCCGAATAGCAATCAGCCCCAGCATTTT	CASSLGTGFPNSNQPQHF
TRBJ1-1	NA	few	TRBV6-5	TGTGCCAGCTTCAAAGGGGGTCAAGCTTTCTTT	CASFKGGQAFF
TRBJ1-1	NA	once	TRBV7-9	TGTGCCAGCAGCATGGCAGGTGGGAACACTGAAGCTTTCTTT	CASSMAGGNTEAFF
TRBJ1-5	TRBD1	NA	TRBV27	TGTGCCAGCAGTTTGAAACCGAGGGACAGTTACTTCAATCAGCCCCAGCATTTT	CASSLKPRDSYFNQPQHF
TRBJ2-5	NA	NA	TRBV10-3	TGTGCCGTCAGTGAGTCCCTCGGATCGACGGAGACCCAGTACTTC	CAVSESLGSTETQYF
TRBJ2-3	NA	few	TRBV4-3	TGCGCCAGCAGCCAAGCTAGAATGGACACAGATACGCAGTATTTT	CASSQARMDTDTQYF
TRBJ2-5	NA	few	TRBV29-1	TGCAGCGTTTCAACTGGTACTAGGCGCCAAGAGACCCAGTACTTC	CSVSTGTRRQETQYF
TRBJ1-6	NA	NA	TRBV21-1	TGTGCCAGCAGCAAAGGCGGCAGGGGGGATAATTCACCCCTCCACTTT	CASSKGGRGDNSPLHF
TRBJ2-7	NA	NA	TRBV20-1	TGCAGTGCTAAGCCACGGTTGGGGGCCGAGCAGTACTTC	CSAKPRLGAEQYF
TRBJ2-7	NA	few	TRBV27	TGTGCCAGCAGTGGGGATCCTCGGGAGCAGTACTTC	CASSGDPREQYF
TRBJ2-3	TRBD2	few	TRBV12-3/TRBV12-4	TGTGCCAGCAGCTACGGACTAGCTTACACAGATACGCAGTATTTT	CASSYGLAYTDTQYF
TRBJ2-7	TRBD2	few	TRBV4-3	TGCGCCAGCAGCCAATACCCTAGCGGCGAGCAGTACTTC	CASSQYPSGEQYF
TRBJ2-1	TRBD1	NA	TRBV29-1	TGCAGCGTGGCACCGGGACAGGGGAGAAATGAGCAGTTCTTC	CSVAPGQGRNEQFF
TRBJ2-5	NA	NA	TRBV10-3	TGTGCCATCGGTGGGTTGGGCCAAGAGACCCAGTACTTC	CAIGGLGQETQYF
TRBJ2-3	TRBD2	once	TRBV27	TGTGCCAGCAGTCGGGACTACCCTGACACAGATACGCAGTATTTT	CASSRDYPDTDTQYF
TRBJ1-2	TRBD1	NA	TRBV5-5	TGTGCCGGCAGCTTTACGCCCCGTGACAGGGGAGCTAACTATGGCTACACCTTC	CAGSFTPRDRGANYGYTF
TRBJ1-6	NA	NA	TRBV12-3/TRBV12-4	TGTGCCAGCAGTCTCTCGGCGGGCCAGAGTAATTCACCCCTCCACTTT	CASSLSAGQSNSPLHF
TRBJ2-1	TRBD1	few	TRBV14	TGTGCCAGCAGCCAAGGGCCGGACAGGAGTACCTACAATGAGCAGTTCTTC	CASSQGPDRSTYNEQFF
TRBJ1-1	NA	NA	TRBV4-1	TGCGCCAGCAGCCAAGGGGTCGCCAGGAACACTGAAGCTTTCTTT	CASSQGVARNTEAFF
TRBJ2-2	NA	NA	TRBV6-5	TGTGCCAGCACCTTAGGATTGAACACCGGGGAGCTGTTTTTT	CASTLGLNTGELFF
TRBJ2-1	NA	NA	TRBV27	TGTGCCAGCAGTGCCAAAACTAGTTATGAGCAGTTCTTC	CASSAKTSYEQFF
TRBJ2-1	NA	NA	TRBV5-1	TGCGCCAGCAGCTTGGCATCAGTACCGGGAAATGAGCAGTTCTTC	CASSLASVPGNEQFF
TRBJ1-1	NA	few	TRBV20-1	TGCAGTGCTAATATCAGAGAGCCTGAAGCTTTCTTT	CSANIREPEAFF
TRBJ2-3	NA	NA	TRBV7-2	TGTGCCAGCAGCCCAATACGGTTACTGGACGGCTACACTAGCACAGGTACGCAGTATTTT	CASSPIRLLDGYTSTGTQYF
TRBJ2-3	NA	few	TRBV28	TGTGCCAGCGCCCTACCGGGAAGAGATACGCAGTATTTT	CASALPGRDTQYF
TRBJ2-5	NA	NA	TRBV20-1	TGCAGTGCTAGCAGGGCTGTGAAGACCCAGTACTTC	CSASRAVKTQYF
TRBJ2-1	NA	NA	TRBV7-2	TGTGCCAGCAGCTCCACCCCGGGTGGCAATGAGCAGTTCTTC	CASSSTPGGNEQFF
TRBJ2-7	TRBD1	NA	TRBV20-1	TGCAGTGCTGGACCCGGGACAGTCTCCTACGAGCAGTACTTC	CSAGPGTVSYEQYF
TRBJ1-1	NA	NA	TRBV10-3	TGTGCCATCAGTGGGGATCAGGACACTGAAGCTTTCTTT	CAISGDQDTEAFF
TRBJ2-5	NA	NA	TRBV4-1	TGCGCCAGCAGCCCGACAAGTGGGGCGGAGGGGATCGGAGAGACCCAGTACTTC	CASSPTSGAEGIGETQYF
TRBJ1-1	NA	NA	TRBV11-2	TGTGCCAGCAGCTTAGCCGAGGGGGACACTGAAGCTTTCTTT	CASSLAEGDTEAFF
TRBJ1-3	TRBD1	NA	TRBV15	TGTGCCACGTTACCGGACAGGGAAATCTCCTCTGGAAACACCATATATTTT	CATLPDREISSGNTIYF
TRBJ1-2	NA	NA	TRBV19	TGTGCCAGTAAGGCTCTGGGGGAAAACTATGGCTACACCTTC	CASKALGENYGYTF
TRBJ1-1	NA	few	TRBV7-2	TGTGCCAGCAGCTTAGGAGGGCAAGCTTTCTTT	CASSLGGQAFF